The next 16 T cell receptor beta chains were all read from a single sample in a study of blood T cells in healthy people across ages. For the second PCR, which ran for about 6 to 11 cycles, a sample-barcoded 5' primer and a J-beta primer mix were used. MiXCR was run by TCRdb on the 5' RACE reads, yielding one entry per CDR3 protein. The table shows some 760,000 distinct CDR3 sequences, with around 25% occurring only once. These data are also associated with another study on T cells of mothers and their children.

Material for sequencing was blood. The source of these receptors is a boy younger than 18 in good health.

This clonotype was found a few times. The chain combines TRBV18 with TRBJ2-6; tentatively, D is TRBD1 (6 bases). Germline CDR1 reads KGHSH; CDR2 reads LQKENI. Trimming left V 6 bases short and J 0 bases short, with 12 bases between. The CDR3 loop spans 16 amino acids. The CDR3: CASSPDRSSGANVLTF. CDR3 coding DNA: TGTGCCAGCTCGCCCGACAGGAGCTCTGGGGCCAACGTCCTGACTTTC.

This clonotype was recorded only once. The gene calls are TRBV20-1 and TRBJ1-6; TRBD1 is a possible D gene (6 bases). V lost 0 bases and J 4 bases, leaving 13 bases between the germline ends. CDR1 and CDR2 from the germline V gene are DFQATT and SNEGSKA (reference sequence). This CDR3 region has 16 residues. The CDR3 region has the DNA TGCAGTGCTAGAGATCGACGGGGGCCTTATAATTCACCCCTCCACTTT. Its translation: CSARDRRGPYNSPLHF.

This clonotype occurred a few times. This chain joins TRBV28 and TRBJ2-1, with 12 bases identical to TRBD2. The germline CDR1 and CDR2 sequences are MDHEN and SYDVKM. This CDR3 spans 16 amino acids. V was pared by 4 bases and J by 4 bases, with 5 bases of the junction left unmatched. CDR3 DNA sequence: TGTGCCAGCAGTTCGCGGACTAGCGGGATTTACAATGAGCAGTTCTTC. Encoded protein: CASSSRTSGIYNEQFF. Variable domain in full (rest from reference TRBV28 and TRBJ2-1): DVKVTQSSRYLVKRTGEKVFLECVQDMDHENMFWYRQDPGLGLRLIYFSYDVKMKEKGDIPEGYSVSREKKERFSLILESASTNQTSMYLCASSSRTSGIYNEQFFGPGTRLTVL.

This sequence joins TRBV24-1 and TRBJ2-3; 9 positions match TRBD1. Germline V CDR1 and CDR2: KGHDR, SFDVKD. The CDR3 is 17 amino acids. V was pared by 1 base and J by 4 bases, with 8 bases of the junction left unmatched. CDR3 nucleotides: TGTGCCACCAGTGATTTCTCCGAGACAGGGGGACCAGATACGCAGTATTTT. Its translation is CATSDFSETGGPDTQYF.

The rearrangement joins TRBV29-1 to TRBJ2-7; tentative D call: TRBD1 (7 bases). Germline V gene sequence: CDR1 SQVTM, CDR2 ANQGSEA. This CDR3 comprises 13 residues. V was shortened by 4 bases and J by 4 bases, with 14 bases between the two germline ends. CDR3 bases: TGCAGCGTTGTTGGAGGGGGCTTATACGAGCAGTACTTC. Amino acids: CSVVGGGLYEQYF.

This sequence joins TRBV5-5 and TRBJ2-4, with D unresolved. V lost 2 bases and J 8 bases, leaving 11 bases between the germline ends. The CDR3 spans 13 residues. CDR1 SGHKS and CDR2 YYEKEE come from the germline V gene (reference sequence). The CDR3 here is CASSFDRDDIQYF. The CDR3 DNA sequence: TGTGCCAGCAGCTTCGATAGGGATGACATTCAGTACTTC.

The V call is TRBV13, the J call TRBJ2-5, with 8 positions matching TRBD2. The DNA end lines up better with TRBJ2-7; the J call may be wrong. The germline V gene has CDR1 PRHDT and CDR2 FYEKMQ (reference sequence). CDR3 length: 16 residues. Here the CDR3 DNA reads TGTGCCAGCAGCTTATACGCGGGGGGAAACAGATACGAGCAGTACTTC. This translates into CASSLYAGGNRYEQYF.

V is TRBV29-1 and J is TRBJ2-1, with 7 bases matching TRBD1. Losses at the gene ends were 3 bases for V and 5 bases for J; bases not matched to a gene: 10. The CDR3 sequence is 15 residues long. Germline-derived CDR1 and CDR2 are SQVTM and ANQGSEA. In nucleotides, the CDR3 is TGCAGCGTTGAGTTAGTACTAGGGGGCCACAATGAGCAGTTCTTC. This translates into CSVELVLGGHNEQFF.

This clonotype was observed a few times. The chain combines TRBV7-2 with TRBJ2-5; possible D gene TRBD2, 6 bases. V was trimmed by 2 bases and J by 1 base, leaving 14 bases between them. Germline V gene sequence: CDR1 SGHTA, CDR2 FQGNSA. CDR3 length: 16 amino acids. CDR3 bases: TGTGCCAGCAGCTTATACGGGCAGGGAGGCCAAGAGACCCAGTACTTC. This gives the protein CASSLYGQGGQETQYF.

V usage is TRBV3-1 and J usage is TRBJ2-2, with a weak D call TRBD1 (5 bases). V shed 6 bases and J shed 6 bases, with 5 bases lying between them. This CDR3 has 11 amino acids. Germline CDR1 reads LGHDT; CDR2 reads YNNKEL (reference sequence). DNA of the CDR3: TGTGCCAGCAGACAGGCCGGGGAGCTGTTTTTT. Amino acid sequence: CASRQAGELFF.

The J gene is TRBJ2-7, the V gene TRBV3-1; D perhaps matches TRBD1 (6 bases). The germline V gene encodes CDR1 LGHDT and CDR2 YNNKEL (reference sequence). V lost 2 bases, J lost 2 bases, and 13 bases lay in between. The CDR3 totals 15 residues. The chain's CDR3 is CASSQSSAGAYEQYF. CDR3 DNA: TGTGCCAGCAGCCAAAGTTCGGCAGGGGCCTACGAGCAGTACTTC.

This clonotype was recorded at least ten times. In DNA, the CDR3 is TGTGCCAGCAGCTTGCTTAGCGGGACTGAGCAGTTCTTC. Residues: CASSLLSGTEQFF. V and J are TRBV5-6 and TRBJ2-5; 8 bases map to TRBD2. Judging by the DNA end, TRBJ2-1 fits better; the J call may be wrong. Germline CDR1 SGHDT, CDR2 YYEEEE. The CDR3 has 13 residues.

The chain recombines TRBV28 with TRBJ2-7; 7 nucleotides line up with TRBD2. The CDR3 covers 14 residues. Germline V gene sequence: CDR1 MDHEN, CDR2 SYDVKM. The V segment lost 5 bases and the J segment 4 bases; nucleotides outside the gene matches: 8. CDR3 nucleotides: TGTGCCAGCAGTCCGAGCGGGAAGCTGTACGAGCAGTACTTC. It yields the protein CASSPSGKLYEQYF. The whole variable domain, remainder taken from reference TRBV28 and TRBJ2-7, is DVKVTQSSRYLVKRTGEKVFLECVQDMDHENMFWYRQDPGLGLRLIYFSYDVKMKEKGDIPEGYSVSREKKERFSLILESASTNQTSMYLCASSPSGKLYEQYFGPGTRLTVT.

In regard to this clonotype: At one boundary the junction diverges from the germline segment, which might be a read error. In nucleotides, the CDR3 is TGTGCCAGCTCCTGGGAAGCCTATTCGCCCCCCCACTTT. It codes for CASSWEAYSPPHF. The V gene is TRBV28, the J gene TRBJ1-6; D is unclear. CDR1 and CDR2 from the germline V gene are MDHEN and SYDVKM. This CDR3 region has 13 residues. The full variable domain, completed using reference TRBV28 and TRBJ1-6, is DVKVTQSSRYLVKRTGEKVFLECVQDMDHENMFWYRQDPGLGLRLIYFSYDVKMKEKGDIPEGYSVSREKKERFSLILESASTNQTSMYLCASSWEAYSPPHFGNGTRLTVT.

DNA of the CDR3: TGTGCCAGCAGCTTAGGGGGGGGCGCCCACACTGAAGCTTTCTTT. Translated: CASSLGGGAHTEAFF. The chain uses TRBV6-6 and TRBJ1-1, with D perhaps TRBD1 (6 bases). This CDR3 spans 15 amino acids. The germline gives CDR1 MNHNY, CDR2 SVGAGI (reference sequence). V was trimmed by 6 bases and J by 3 bases, leaving 17 bases between them.

This clonotype was detected only a few times. The chain is built from TRBV7-9 and TRBJ2-4; a possible D gene is TRBD1 (5 bases). The CDR3 is 15 amino acids. The germline V gene has CDR1 SEHNR and CDR2 FQNEAQ (reference sequence). Trimming left V 5 bases short and J 5 bases short, with 16 bases between. CDR3 amino acids: CASSPGRLFENIQYF. Written as DNA, the CDR3 is TGTGCCAGCAGCCCAGGGCGATTATTTGAAAACATTCAGTACTTC.